The rows below give T cell receptor beta chains drawn from one sample of a study of blood T cell repertoires in COVID-19. The data were produced by immunoSEQ multiplex PCR, yet TCRdb's version contains in-frame clones alone and is incomplete. Altogether 200,000 to 250,000 clones are present, approximately 80% being singletons, with the ten largest covering around 6.8%. Sequenced sample: peripheral blood. These receptors were obtained from a woman aged 50 to 65 with acute or convalescent COVID-19. The CDR3 runs from the conserved cysteine through the conserved F or W. A D gene is named only where the DNA matches it firmly. The size entry is marked missing in some rows and otherwise reads once, few, many or a size class.

J | D | size | V | DNA | CDR3
TRBJ1-2 | . | . | TRBV11-2 | TGTGCCAGCAGCCCGGGGAGGGACTATGGCTACACCTTC | CASSPGRDYGYTF
TRBJ2-7 | TRBD2 | . | TRBV3-1/TRBV3-2 | TGTGCCAGCAGCCAGACTAGCGGTCAATACGAGCAGTACTTC | CASSQTSGQYEQYF
TRBJ1-4 | . | . | TRBV3-1/TRBV3-2 | TGTGCCAGCAGCCAAGTTGAAGGGGCAACTAATGAAAAACTGTTTTTT | CASSQVEGATNEKLFF
TRBJ2-7 | TRBD1 | few | TRBV19 | TGTGCCAGTAGTCCACGGACAGGGAGTTTCTCCGAGCAGTACTTC | CASSPRTGSFSEQYF
TRBJ2-7 | . | . | TRBV11-2 | TGTGCCAGCAGCTCCCGACAGTCCTACGAGCAGTACTTC | CASSSRQSYEQYF
TRBJ2-3 | . | . | TRBV30 | TGTGCCTGGAGTGTACGGAGGGGGCGGGTCACAGATACGCAGTATTTT | CAWSVRRGRVTDTQYF
TRBJ2-7 | TRBD1 | . | TRBV11-2 | TGTGCCAGCAGCTTAGGGACAGGGGGTCCGGGTGAGCAGTACTTC | CASSLGTGGPGEQYF
TRBJ1-6 | . | . | TRBV14 | TGTGCCAGCAGCCGGAGGGGAAATAATTCACCCCTCCACTTT | CASSRRGNNSPLHF
TRBJ2-7 | . | . | TRBV29-1 | TGCAGCGTTGAAGAGTCGGGGTATGAGCAGTACTTC | CSVEESGYEQYF
TRBJ2-4 | . | . | TRBV7-9 | TGTGCCAGCAGCTCCTCCCGACTAGAAAACATTCAGTACTTC | CASSSSRLENIQYF
TRBJ2-5 | TRBD1 | . | TRBV30 | TGTGCCTGGAGCCAAGGGACAGGAGCTGAGACCCAGTACTTC | CAWSQGTGAETQYF
TRBJ1-5 | . | . | TRBV6-6 | TGTGCCAGCAGTCGAGGGGGGGCTTATAGCAATCAGCCCCAGCATTTT | CASSRGGAYSNQPQHF
TRBJ2-7 | TRBD2 | . | TRBV7-2 | TGTGCCAGCAGCTTAAGGTCCGGGACTAGCGTCTACGAGCAGTACTTC | CASSLRSGTSVYEQYF
TRBJ2-7 | . | . | TRBV27 | TGTGCCAGCAGTTTTCGGCGGGCCCCTTCCTACGAGCAGTACTTC | CASSFRRAPSYEQYF
TRBJ1-2 | . | once | TRBV7-9 | TGTGCCAGCAGCTTAGAAGCGGGTTTGGGGCAGGGCTACACCTTC | CASSLEAGLGQGYTF
TRBJ2-5 | TRBD1 | . | TRBV5-1 | TGCGCCAGCAGCTATACAGGGGGGCAAGAGACCCAGTACTTC | CASSYTGGQETQYF
TRBJ1-2 | TRBD1 | . | TRBV5-6 | TGTGCCAGCAGCCTACAGGGGGCGAACTATGGCTACACCTTC | CASSLQGANYGYTF
TRBJ1-2 | TRBD1 | few | TRBV28 | TGTGCCAGCAGTTCCCCCCGGACAGGGTCGGACCTAAGGGCTGGCTACACCTTC | CASSSPRTGSDLRAGYTF
TRBJ2-7 | TRBD1 | . | TRBV28 | TGTGCCACCCAACAGGGGGCAACCTACGAGCAGTACTTC | CATQQGATYEQYF
TRBJ1-6 | TRBD1 | . | TRBV28 | TGTGCCAGCAGTACCCCCGGGACAGGGGCGTTGAATTCACCCCTCCACTTT | CASSTPGTGALNSPLHF
TRBJ2-3 | . | . | TRBV2 | TGTGCCAGCAGTTCCCCAGCGGCCATCACAGATACGCAGTATTTT | CASSSPAAITDTQYF
TRBJ2-5 | . | . | TRBV18 | TGTGCCAGCTCCTCACGGCAAGAGACCCAGTACTTC | CASSSRQETQYF
TRBJ2-2 | TRBD1 | . | TRBV6-4 | TGTGCCAGCAGTCCGGACAGGGGGTCATGGGAGCTGTTTTTT | CASSPDRGSWELFF
TRBJ1-1 | . | . | TRBV30 | TGTGCCTCATACGACAGACTGAACACTGAAGCTTTCTTT | CASYDRLNTEAFF
TRBJ2-1 | TRBD1 | few | TRBV6-5 | TGTGCCAGCAGAAGGGGGACAGGGGATATTGAGCAGTTCTTC | CASRRGTGDIEQFF
TRBJ1-1 | . | . | TRBV19 | TGTGCCAGTAGTCCCTCGGGGATCGGCACTGAAGCTTTCTTT | CASSPSGIGTEAFF
TRBJ1-1 | . | . | TRBV27 | TGTGCCAGCTGCCCGCGGATGAACACTGAAGCTTTCTTT | CASCPRMNTEAFF
TRBJ2-3 | TRBD2 | few | TRBV18 | TGTGCCAGCTCTCTTGGACTAGCGGACCTTGCTAGCACAGATACGCAGTATTTT | CASSLGLADLASTDTQYF
TRBJ2-6 | . | . | TRBV27 | TGTGCCAGCAGTTTCGCAGGGGTTGCCGGGGCCAACGTCCTGACTTTC | CASSFAGVAGANVLTF
TRBJ1-3 | . | . | TRBV7-2 | TGTGCCATTGGGGGAGGTGGGAACACCATATATTTT | CAIGGGGNTIYF
TRBJ2-6 | . | . | TRBV3-1/TRBV3-2 | TGTGCCAGCAGCCAAGAGTCGCGCTCTGGGGCCAACGTCCTGACTTTC | CASSQESRSGANVLTF
TRBJ2-7 | TRBD2 | . | TRBV2 | TGTGCCACCGGACTCGAGCGGGACTACGAGCAGTACTTC | CATGLERDYEQYF
TRBJ1-1 | TRBD1 | . | TRBV3-1/TRBV3-2 | TGTGCCAGCAGCCAAGAGTCCCAGGGGGCAAGAACTGAAGCTTTCTTT | CASSQESQGARTEAFF
TRBJ2-1 | TRBD2 | . | TRBV30 | TGTGCCTGGAGTACAGCGGGGGGCACTGAGCAGTTCTTC | CAWSTAGGTEQFF
TRBJ1-5 | . | . | TRBV9 | TGTGCCAGCAGCGTAGGACTGGGCAATCAGCCCCAGCATTTT | CASSVGLGNQPQHF
TRBJ1-5 | TRBD1 | . | TRBV19 | TGTGCCAGTAGTGCCAGTCCCGGGACAGGGGACCAGCCCCAGCATTTT | CASSASPGTGDQPQHF
TRBJ2-7 | . | . | TRBV7-9 | TGTGCCAGCAGCTCTCAAACCCAACAAGAGCAGTACTTC | CASSSQTQQEQYF
TRBJ1-6 | . | . | TRBV7-9 | TGTGCCAGCAGCTTAGACCAGGGAACTTCACCCCTCCACTTT | CASSLDQGTSPLHF